Below are 17 T cell receptor beta chains sequenced from a single sample in a study of T cell clones after liver transplantation. Produced via immunoSEQ multiplex PCR; TCRdb's table is partial and in-frame only. The data hold over 60,000 clones, with 80% observed a single time. The material was CD4+ T cells from blood, obtained before liver transplant. The receptors originated from a human donor who received a liver transplant.

The chain links TRBV5-1 to TRBJ2-7, with a tentative D call TRBD1 (5 bases). The germline V gene has CDR1 SGHRS and CDR2 YFSETQ. The CDR3 is 13 residues long. V was cut by 0 bases and J by 5 bases, with 9 bases left in between. In nucleotides, the CDR3 is TGCGCCAGCAGCTTGGCCCAGGGTCACGAGCAGTACTTC. Amino acid sequence: CASSLAQGHEQYF.

This rearrangement joins TRBV4-3 to TRBJ1-4; the D is unclear. CDR3 length: 15 amino acids. V lost 0 bases and J lost 7, with 12 bases in between. Germline CDR1 is LGHNA and CDR2 is YSLEER. The CDR3 nucleotides read TGCGCCAGCAGCCAAGATCAGATGGGAGGTGAAAAACTGTTTTTT. Amino acid sequence: CASSQDQMGGEKLFF.

V is TRBV7-3 and J is TRBJ1-1; tentatively, D is TRBD1 (6 bases). Germline values: CDR1 SGHTA, CDR2 FQGTGA. The CDR3 is 14 amino acids. V was trimmed by 4 bases and J by 5 bases, leaving 14 bases between them. DNA for the CDR3: TGTGCCAGCAGCTCAAGGAGGGGGTGGACTGAAGCTTTCTTT. Amino acids: CASSSRRGWTEAFF.

This chain joins TRBV6-1 and TRBJ1-2; tentative D call: TRBD1 (6 bases). This CDR3 contains 15 residues. The V end was cut by 6 bases, the J end by 2 bases, with 16 bases between. Germline lookup yields CDR1 MNHNS and CDR2 SASEGT. CDR3 residues: CASSPLWTENYGYTF. CDR3 DNA sequence: TGTGCCAGCAGCCCACTATGGACAGAAAACTATGGCTACACCTTC.

The chain links TRBV7-2 to TRBJ2-3, with 9 bases fitting TRBD2. After removal of 5 bases from V and 4 bases from J, the junction contained 10 bases not matched to a gene. This CDR3 has 16 residues. Germline assignment: CDR1 SGHTA and CDR2 FQGNSA. CDR3 loop: CASSLPAGGPADTQYF. Written as DNA, the CDR3 is TGTGCCAGCAGCCTGCCCGCGGGAGGGCCCGCAGATACGCAGTATTTT.

The chain has TRBV6-5 and TRBJ2-1, with a tentative D call TRBD2 (6 bases). The V end was cut by 2 bases, the J end by 0 bases, with 8 bases between. CDR3 length: 15 amino acids. Germline lookup yields CDR1 MNHEY and CDR2 SVGAGI. This chain's CDR3 is CASSYGRSSYNEQFF. The CDR3 nucleotides read TGTGCCAGCAGTTACGGGAGGAGCTCCTACAATGAGCAGTTCTTC.

This sequence joins TRBV28 and TRBJ1-3; D gene uncertain. Germline lookup yields CDR1 MDHEN and CDR2 SYDVKM. The CDR3 contains 14 residues. V was shortened by 10 bases and J by 0 bases, with 13 bases between the two germline ends. CDR3 amino acids: CATYGFASGNTIYF. The CDR3 coding sequence is TGTGCCACCTACGGTTTCGCCTCTGGAAACACCATATATTTT. The entire variable domain, with the rest obtained from reference TRBV28 and TRBJ1-3, is as follows: DVKVTQSSRYLVKRTGEKVFLECVQDMDHENMFWYRQDPGLGLRLIYFSYDVKMKEKGDIPEGYSVSREKKERFSLILESASTNQTSMYLCATYGFASGNTIYFGEGSWLTVV.

In nucleotides, the CDR3 is TGTGCCAGCAGCCCCGGGACGAACACCGGGGAGCTGTTTTTT. It yields the protein CASSPGTNTGELFF. The chain combines TRBV7-3 with TRBJ2-2; a possible D gene is TRBD2 (5 bases). The germline gives CDR1 SGHTA, CDR2 FQGTGA. Trimming left V 5 bases short and J 0 bases short, with 7 bases between. This CDR3 contains 14 residues.

This clone appeared a single time. This chain joins TRBV6-6 and TRBJ1-3, with unresolved D. V was clipped by 4 bases and J by 0 bases, with 10 bases between them. Germline values: CDR1 MNHNY, CDR2 SVGAGI (reference sequence). CDR3 length: 15 residues. The CDR3 DNA sequence: TGTGCCAGCAGTTCCTGGTTAGCCTCTGGAAACACCATATATTTT. It yields the protein CASSSWLASGNTIYF.

This sequence joins TRBV7-2 and TRBJ1-5, with 7 bases aligning to TRBD1. CDR1 is SGHTA and CDR2 is FQGNSA in the germline V gene. The trim removed 6 bases at V and 2 bases at J, leaving 7 bases unmatched. There are 15 residues in the CDR3. The CDR3 here is CASSQQGLGNQPQHF. CDR3 DNA sequence: TGTGCCAGCAGTCAACAGGGGTTAGGCAATCAGCCCCAGCATTTT.

The V call is TRBV6-5, the J call TRBJ1-1; D ambiguous. This CDR3 comprises 13 residues. Trimming removed 2 bases from V and 4 bases from J, with 8 bases in between. Germline V gives CDR1 MNHEY, CDR2 SVGAGI. The CDR3 protein is CASSYGPITEAFF. DNA for the CDR3: TGTGCCAGCAGTTACGGGCCGATCACTGAAGCTTTCTTT.

The chain recombines TRBV28 with TRBJ1-2, with TRBD1 matching over 8 bases. The junction had 10 bases not matched to a gene; V was cut back by 4 bases and J by 6 bases. The CDR3 has 15 amino acids. Germline V gene lookup returns CDR1 MDHEN and CDR2 SYDVKM. The CDR3 DNA reads TGTGCCAGCAGTTCCCCCAGGGGGCAAGGCCATGGCTACACCTTC. Encoded protein: CASSSPRGQGHGYTF.

The rearrangement uses TRBV18 and TRBJ2-1, with 8 bases aligning to TRBD2. Trimming took 6 bases from V and 7 from J; bases not matched to a gene: 5. Germline CDR1 KGHSH, CDR2 LQKENI. This CDR3 spans 13 amino acids. The CDR3 region has the DNA TGTGCCAGCTCGACGGGACTAGAAAATGAGCAGTTCTTC. This codes for CASSTGLENEQFF.

Worth noting for this clone: Different DNA sequences within this sample yield the same CDR3. The V call is TRBV29-1, the J call TRBJ2-7; possibly TRBD1 for D (5 bases). The CDR3 consists of 11 residues. CDR1 is SQVTM and CDR2 is ANQGSEA in the germline V gene. The ends were cut back, 4 bases at V and 3 bases at J, with 7 bases in the middle. CDR3 DNA: TGCAGCGTTGTTGGACACTACGAGCAGTACTTC. Translated, it gives CSVVGHYEQYF.

This clone was counted a single time. The V call is TRBV6-5, the J call TRBJ1-2; TRBD1 matches at 9 bases. The V and J ends lost 0 bases and 4 bases, in that order; junction bases with no gene match: 6. The CDR3 length is 16 residues. Looked up from germline, CDR1 is MNHEY and CDR2 is SVGAGI. This CDR3 reads CASSYSGTGKGYGYTF. The CDR3 DNA reads as TGTGCCAGCAGTTACTCGGGGACAGGGAAAGGCTATGGCTACACCTTC.

This clone was seen a few times. The rearrangement links TRBV18 to TRBJ2-1; 8 bases align to TRBD2. The CDR3 covers 15 residues. Looked up from germline, CDR1 is KGHSH and CDR2 is LQKENI. V lost 2 bases, J lost 9 bases, and 9 bases stayed unmatched. CDR3 DNA sequence: TGTGCCAGCTCACCAGGACTAGCTGGTCAGGGTGAGCAGTTCTTC. The encoded protein is CASSPGLAGQGEQFF.

Note on this clone: One end of the junction does not line up with germline, which may come from a read error. The chain combines TRBV7-6 with TRBJ2-7, with 11 nucleotides matching TRBD1. The CDR3 is 15 amino acids. Germline CDR1 reads SGHVS; CDR2 reads FNYEAQ. The CDR3 DNA reads TGTGCCAGCAGCACCCGGACAGGGGGCTCCGACGAGCAGTACTTC. Encoded protein: CASSTRTGGSDEQYF.